The clone carrying this T cell receptor (beta chain) appeared once. The record originates from a study of blood T cell repertoires in COVID-19. In the study overall: Samples came from the United States, Italy and Spain, spanning acute and convalescent COVID-19. PBMCs, B-cell-depleted T cells, or T cells provided the cDNA or gDNA that made up the material.

The CDR3 totals 14 residues. With 7 bases clipped from V and 8 bases from J, the junction kept 9 bases outside the gene matches. Germline CDR1 is SNHLY and CDR2 is FYNNEI. Seattle-derived patients entered the study during active infection and were followed longitudinally. Original data processing: Amplifying reference gene primers gave estimates of nucleated cell counts. Sequencing was performed with immunoSEQ multiplex PCR; in TCRdb, only in-frame clones are kept and a portion is missing. V, J and clone size are those of that table, while D and trimming were read from the DNA. The sample lists 75,000 to 95,000 clones, around 67% occurring once.

The sequence came from a man aged 65 to 85 with COVID-19, enrolled during active disease. V and J are TRBV2 and TRBJ1-4; TRBD1 aligns across 8 bases. The sequenced sample consisted of peripheral blood. The CDR3 is CASKTGQGGEKLFF. CDR3 coding DNA: TGTGCCAGCAAAACCGGACAGGGAGGGGAAAAACTGTTTTTT.